A single sample is the source of the 24 T cell receptor beta chains below, sequenced in a study of blood T cells in healthy people across ages (dated by TCRdb to about 2015). Receptor amplification or capture employed 5' RACE. The sequencer listed for this sample is Illumina HiSeq 2500. A second PCR of roughly 6 to 11 cycles was run with a J-beta primer mix and a sample-barcoded 5' primer. Through fastp at Q25 and MiXCR, TCRdb rebuilt clones from the public reads, retaining in-frame beta chains. Each CDR3 protein appears once, grouped with its most common genes and DNA. This sample holds 1.5 million to 2 million distinct CDR3 sequences; 28% were observed only once. The biggest ten clones account for roughly 8.2% of the sample. The sample was blood. These receptors originate from a woman aged 30 to 39 in good health.

Note on this clonotype: Given a much more abundant clone one base away, this may be a read error. V usage is TRBV29-1 and J usage is TRBJ2-7; no firm D call. Trimming took 7 bases from V and 2 from J, leaving 12 bases between them. This CDR3 region has 12 residues. The germline V gene has CDR1 SQVTM and CDR2 ANQGSEA. The CDR3 bases are TGCAGCGCAGAGACCTCCACCTACGAGCAGTACTTC. Amino acid sequence: CSAETSTYEQYF.

As to this clonotype: A much larger clone differs by one base, so this may be a read error. The chain carries TRBV5-1 and TRBJ2-3; D not resolved. Germline-derived CDR1 and CDR2 are SGHRS and YFSETQ. The CDR3 loop spans 13 amino acids. V lost 2 bases, J lost 3 bases, and 7 bases lay in between. The CDR3 spells CASSFDKTDTQYF. The CDR3 DNA follows: TGCGCCAGCAGCTTCGACAAAACAGATACGCAGTATTTT.

This chain connects TRBV29-1 to TRBJ1-2; perhaps TRBD1 as D (6 bases). Germline-derived CDR1 and CDR2 are SQVTM and ANQGSEA. This CDR3 spans 11 amino acids. This chain's CDR3 is CAEGGQDGYTF. The CDR3 DNA follows: TGCGCCGAGGGGGGGCAAGATGGCTACACCTTC. Combining the CDR3 with reference TRBV29-1 and TRBJ1-2 gives the whole variable domain SAVISQKPSRDICQRGTSLTIQCQVDSQVTMMFWYRQQPGQSLTLIATANQGSEATYESGFVIDKFPISRPNLTFSTLTVSNMSPEDSSIYLCAEGGQDGYTFGSGTRLTVV.

This clonotype was counted only a few times. The V gene is TRBV7-2, the J gene TRBJ2-7; D remains unclear. Germline values: CDR1 SGHTA, CDR2 FQGNSA. The CDR3 length is 15 residues. The V end was cut by 5 bases, the J end by 2 bases, with 16 bases between. The CDR3 is CASSPPAAPPYEQYF. The CDR3 nucleotides read TGTGCCAGCAGCCCACCAGCAGCCCCACCCTACGAGCAGTACTTC.

This chain joins TRBV12-3 or TRBV12-4 and TRBJ1-1; D is uncertain. V shed 1 base and J shed 7 bases, with 4 bases lying between them. CDR3 length equals 11 residues. CDR3 in DNA: TGTGCCAGCAGTTTAGATGATGAAGCTTTCTTT. It encodes CASSLDDEAFF.

The rearrangement links TRBV12-3 or TRBV12-4 to TRBJ2-1, with TRBD2 matching over 9 bases. The CDR3 is 16 amino acids. V was clipped by 1 base and J by 6 bases; unmatched bases: 7. The CDR3 nucleotides read TGTGCCAGCAGTTTAGTGGCGGGAGGGCAGGGCAATGAGCAGTTCTTC. As protein: CASSLVAGGQGNEQFF.

This clonotype showed up just a few times. CDR3 sequence reads: CATSKTGTETQYF. As DNA, the CDR3 is TGTGCCACCAGCAAGACAGGGACGGAGACCCAGTACTTC. This chain links TRBV24-1 with TRBJ2-5; the match to TRBD1 covers 7 bases. Trimming at V came to 7 bases and at J to 5 bases, leaving 6 bases not matched to a gene. Germline CDR1 is KGHDR and CDR2 is SFDVKD. The CDR3 covers 13 residues.

This clonotype was observed many times. V and J are TRBV7-6 and TRBJ2-7, with 11 bases fitting TRBD1. This CDR3 contains 14 residues. J gave up 6 bases and V 5 bases, and 6 bases lay outside the gene matches. Germline V gene lookup returns CDR1 SGHVS and CDR2 FNYEAQ. In DNA form, the CDR3 reads TGTGCCAGCAGCGTGGGACAGGGGGGAGGCGAGCAGTACTTC. Translated: CASSVGQGGGEQYF.

The rearrangement links TRBV29-1 to TRBJ1-1; D is uncertain. With 1 base removed from V and 7 bases from J, the gap between germline ends came to 10 bases. This CDR3 is 12 amino acids long. CDR1 is SQVTM and CDR2 is ANQGSEA in the germline V gene. DNA of the CDR3: TGCAGCGTTGAAGCGGCAGCTCATGAAGCTTTCTTT. It codes for CSVEAAAHEAFF.

This chain connects TRBV7-9 to TRBJ1-2, with 12 bases aligning to TRBD1. CDR3 length: 14 residues. The germline V gene has CDR1 SEHNR and CDR2 FQNEAQ (reference sequence). The junction had 7 bases not matched to a gene; V was cut back by 8 bases and J by 6 bases. The CDR3 is CASRGQGASDGYTF. The CDR3 DNA follows: TGTGCCAGCCGGGGACAGGGGGCAAGTGATGGCTACACCTTC. The entire variable domain, with the rest obtained from reference TRBV7-9 and TRBJ1-2, is as follows: DTGVSQNPRHKITKRGQNVTFRCDPISEHNRLYWYRQTLGQGPEFLTYFQNEAQLEKSRLLSDRFSAERPKGSFSTLEIQRTEQGDSAMYLCASRGQGASDGYTFGSGTRLTVV.

The V and J genes are TRBV2 and TRBJ2-1; tentatively, D is TRBD1 or TRBD2 (5 bases each). V was trimmed by 5 bases and J by 9 bases, leaving 14 bases between them. Germline V gene data show CDR1 as SNHLY and CDR2 as FYNNEI. This CDR3 has 13 residues. CDR3 loop: CASSFGGQGEQFF. The CDR3 DNA follows: TGTGCCAGCAGTTTCGGCGGGCAGGGTGAGCAGTTCTTC.

The V and J genes are TRBV20-1 and TRBJ2-3, with D tentatively TRBD2 (6 bases). Trimming cost V 7 bases and J 1 base, with 15 bases left between them. Germline V gene sequence: CDR1 DFQATT, CDR2 SNEGSKA (reference sequence). This CDR3 comprises 14 residues. CDR3 sequence (DNA): TGCAGTGGGGGCGGGGAGGTTCGCACAGATACGCAGTATTTT. Residues: CSGGGEVRTDTQYF.

This clonotype was seen repeatedly, ten times or more. This chain uses TRBV7-9 with TRBJ2-7; maybe TRBD2 (6 bases). Trimming removed 5 bases from V and 5 bases from J, with 10 bases in between. Germline CDR1 and CDR2: SEHNR and FQNEAQ (reference sequence). This CDR3 has 12 amino acids. The CDR3 region is CASSGGGDEQYF. The CDR3 bases are TGTGCCAGCAGCGGAGGAGGGGACGAGCAGTACTTC.

This clonotype was counted many times. This chain links TRBV29-1 with TRBJ2-1; D gene uncertain. CDR1 and CDR2 from the germline V gene are SQVTM and ANQGSEA. The CDR3 is made up of 12 amino acids. V lost 1 base and J lost 8, with 9 bases in between. The CDR3 is CSVEVAQYEQFF. CDR3 bases: TGCAGCGTTGAAGTGGCGCAGTATGAGCAGTTCTTC.

The V and J genes are TRBV7-2 and TRBJ2-7, with D hard to call. CDR3 size: 12 residues. Trimming left V 3 bases short and J 7 bases short, with 10 bases between. Germline-derived CDR1 and CDR2 are SGHTA and FQGNSA. This CDR3 is CASSFGNNEQYF. CDR3 nucleotide sequence: TGTGCCAGCAGCTTTGGTAACAATGAGCAGTACTTC.

This clonotype was picked up a small number of times. The CDR3 protein is CASSVVLDGTEAFF. The DNA for the CDR3 is TGTGCCAGCAGCGTAGTTCTGGATGGCACTGAAGCTTTCTTT. J is TRBJ1-1 and V is TRBV9; D is unclear. CDR3 length equals 14 residues. Deletions cut 0 bases from V and 4 bases from J, with 10 bases between. Germline CDR1 reads SGDLS; CDR2 reads YYNGEE.

The V and J genes are TRBV7-3 and TRBJ2-6; no clear D gene. This CDR3 has 14 residues. Trimming pared 5 bases from V and 4 bases from J, leaving 9 bases between. Per germline, CDR1 SGHTA and CDR2 FQGTGA. CDR3 DNA: TGTGCCAGCAGCCGACTCCCCGGGGCCAACGTCCTGACTTTC. Translation gives CASSRLPGANVLTF.

A remark on this clonotype: Without the conserved terminal phenylalanine or tryptophan, this CDR3 likely stems from a read error. This chain joins TRBV6-5 and TRBJ1-6, with no clear D. V dropped 6 bases and J dropped 9 bases, with 12 bases sitting between them. This CDR3 has 13 amino acids. The germline V gene has CDR1 MNHEY and CDR2 SVGAGI. The CDR3, as DNA: TGTGCCAGCAGACGGGCGAAGGGTTCACCCCTCCACTGT. Protein product: CASRRAKGSPLHC.

This clonotype was observed a few times. This chain links TRBV15 with TRBJ2-5, with D tentatively TRBD1 (5 bases). Germline V lookup: CDR1 LNHNV, CDR2 YYDKDF (reference sequence). V gave up 0 bases and J gave up 7 bases, with 18 bases separating them. The CDR3 extends over 16 amino acids. Here the CDR3 DNA reads TGTGCCACCAGCAGAGATCGGCCAGGGCCACCTGGGACCCAGTACTTC. Its protein is CATSRDRPGPPGTQYF.

This clonotype has just a few counts. The rearrangement uses TRBV29-1 and TRBJ1-5; perhaps TRBD1 as D (5 bases). With 4 bases removed from V and 7 bases from J, the gap between germline ends came to 14 bases. Germline lookup yields CDR1 SQVTM and CDR2 ANQGSEA. CDR3 length: 13 amino acids. The CDR3 DNA follows: TGCAGCGTTGTCCCCGGGGGTAACCAGCCCCAGCATTTT. Translation: CSVVPGGNQPQHF.

The chain has TRBV3-1 and TRBJ1-2; no definite D call. Between the trimmed V and J ends, which lost 4 bases and 4 bases, there was a span of 13 bases. Germline V gene sequence: CDR1 LGHDT, CDR2 YNNKEL (reference sequence). The CDR3 has 14 residues. CDR3: CASSPNSGPYGYTF. The CDR3 region has the DNA TGTGCCAGCAGCCCCAACAGCGGACCCTATGGCTACACCTTC.

The chain employs TRBV7-2 and TRBJ2-5; D gene uncertain. Per germline, CDR1 SGHTA and CDR2 FQGNSA. The germline V and J ends were trimmed by 0 bases and 4 bases, with 12 bases remaining between them. This CDR3 spans 15 amino acids. The CDR3 protein is CASSLASRRVETQYF. The CDR3, as DNA: TGTGCCAGCAGCTTAGCATCCCGACGGGTAGAGACCCAGTACTTC.

J is TRBJ2-2 and V is TRBV7-9; the D is unclear. V lost 7 bases and J 7 bases, leaving 10 bases between the germline ends. CDR3 length: 12 residues. The germline gives CDR1 SEHNR, CDR2 FQNEAQ (reference sequence). The CDR3 bases are TGTGCCAGCACCTCAGGTGACGGGGAGCTGTTTTTT. Its protein product is CASTSGDGELFF. Using reference TRBV7-9 and TRBJ2-2 for the parts outside the CDR3, the full variable domain is DTGVSQNPRHKITKRGQNVTFRCDPISEHNRLYWYRQTLGQGPEFLTYFQNEAQLEKSRLLSDRFSAERPKGSFSTLEIQRTEQGDSAMYLCASTSGDGELFFGEGSRLTVL.

Remarks on this clonotype: One end of the junction does not line up with germline, which may come from a read error. The chain carries TRBV14 and TRBJ2-5, with unresolved D. CDR1 is SGHDN, CDR2 FVKESK, per germline. CDR3 length: 14 amino acids. The CDR3 sequence is CASGAMSDQETPYF. Here the CDR3 DNA reads TGTGCCAGCGGAGCCATGTCCGACCAAGAGACCCCGTACTTC.